This T cell receptor beta chain was profiled in a study of blood T cell repertoires in COVID-19. The wider study: PBMCs, B-cell-depleted T cells, or T cells were the source of the cDNA or gDNA that made up the material.

Patients in Seattle were enrolled during active infection, then followed longitudinally. In the original workflow: Amplification of reference gene primers provided the estimated nucleated cell counts. The method was immunoSEQ multiplex PCR; TCRdb's version includes in-frame clones alone and lacks a portion of them. The D gene and trimming were derived from the DNA, and the V and J assignments and clone size from that table. This table has around 140,000 clones, 86% appearing once. This receptor was taken from a woman in her seventies with COVID-19, enrolled during active disease. The sample consisted of peripheral blood.

CDR3 amino acids: CASSVGTGNQPQHF. DNA for the CDR3: TGTGCCAGCAGCGTCGGGACAGGGAATCAGCCCCAGCATTTT. The chain carries TRBV2 and TRBJ1-5; 9 bases fit TRBD1. V lost 6 bases and J lost 4; bases outside the gene matches: 4. Per the germline V gene, CDR1 is SNHLY and CDR2 is FYNNEI. The CDR3 contains 14 residues. The variable domain in full, with the rest retrieved from reference TRBV2 and TRBJ1-5, is EPEVTQTPSHQVTQMGQEVILRCVPISNHLYFYWYRQILGQKVEFLVSFYNNEISEKSEIFDDQFSVERPDGSNFTLKIRSTKLEDSAMYFCASSVGTGNQPQHFGDGTRLSIL.